Each of the 24 T cell receptor beta chains below was sequenced from the same sample in a study of blood T cell repertoires in COVID-19. The table came from immunoSEQ multiplex PCR; TCRdb's copy has only in-frame clones and leaves some out. The sample consists of roughly 180,000 clones, approximately 79% of them appearing once. Sample: peripheral blood. These receptors all come from a woman aged 60 to 75 with COVID-19, enrolled during active disease.

The chain recombines TRBV18 with TRBJ1-1; no clear D. Germline CDR1 KGHSH, CDR2 LQKENI. The length of the CDR3 is 16 residues. V shed 3 bases and J shed 1 base, with 15 bases lying between them. The CDR3 loop is CASSPFRYRENTEAFF. The CDR3 bases are TGTGCCAGCTCACCTTTTAGGTACAGAGAGAACACTGAAGCTTTCTTT.

The chain joins TRBV28 to TRBJ2-7, with D possibly matching TRBD2 (6 bases). Per the germline V gene, CDR1 is MDHEN and CDR2 is SYDVKM. With 6 bases removed from V and 6 bases from J, the gap between germline ends came to 15 bases. The CDR3 spans 13 residues. CDR3 in amino acids: CASRISGRGEQYF. CDR3 bases: TGTGCCAGCAGGATATCGGGGCGGGGCGAGCAGTACTTC.

The V call is TRBV6-5, the J call TRBJ1-3, with D possibly TRBD1 on 5 matching bases. The CDR3 consists of 15 residues. Trimming left V 8 bases short and J 0 bases short, with 14 bases between. Per germline, CDR1 MNHEY and CDR2 SVGAGI. CDR3 DNA: TGTGCCAGCCGGTTGGGGCATTACTCTGGAAACACCATATATTTT. Translating it yields CASRLGHYSGNTIYF.

This chain uses TRBV6-2 or TRBV6-3 with TRBJ2-5, with 9 bases aligning to TRBD2. With 2 bases clipped from V and 6 bases from J, the junction kept 1 base outside the gene matches. Per germline, CDR1 MNHEY and CDR2 SVGEGT. The CDR3 spans 13 residues. DNA of the CDR3: TGTGCCAGCAGTTACGGACTAGCGCAGACCCAGTACTTC. This sequence encodes CASSYGLAQTQYF.

This clone was observed a few times. The chain uses TRBV7-3 and TRBJ2-1; the match to TRBD2 covers 8 bases. Trimming at V came to 3 bases and at J to 5 bases, leaving 9 bases not matched to a gene. Looked up from germline, CDR1 is SGHTA and CDR2 is FQGTGA. This CDR3 spans 16 amino acids. CDR3 DNA sequence: TGTGCCAGCAGCTTCTCCAGCGGGGGTTTCAACAATGAGCAGTTCTTC. Protein product: CASSFSSGGFNNEQFF.

Only one count was recorded for this clone. The rearrangement joins TRBV19 to TRBJ2-3; 10 bases agree with TRBD2. The CDR3 is 16 residues long. The junction had 5 bases not matched to a gene; V was cut back by 0 bases and J by 5 bases. From germline, CDR1 is LNHDA and CDR2 SQIVND (reference sequence). Here the CDR3 reads CASSIEKAGGQDTQYF. The CDR3 DNA follows: TGTGCCAGTAGTATAGAGAAAGCGGGGGGGCAAGATACGCAGTATTTT.

V is TRBV7-8 and J is TRBJ2-7, with 7 bases identical to TRBD1. With 5 bases clipped from V and 2 bases from J, the junction kept 3 bases outside the gene matches. This CDR3 is 13 amino acids long. Germline V gives CDR1 SGHVS, CDR2 FQNEAQ. CDR3 sequence: CASSTGQTYEQYV. CDR3 nucleotides: TGTGCCAGCAGCACGGGACAGACCTACGAGCAGTACGTC.

This chain connects TRBV6-4 to TRBJ2-2; 9 bases fit TRBD2. The CDR3 has 13 residues. V shed 5 bases and J 5 bases; nucleotides not matched to a gene: 0. Germline CDR1 MRHNA, CDR2 SNTAGT. In nucleotides, the CDR3 is TGTGCCAGCAGTCTAGCGGGGACCGGGGAGCTGTTTTTT. It codes for CASSLAGTGELFF.

A few counts support this clone. The chain links TRBV6-5 to TRBJ2-5; 15 bases align to TRBD2. CDR1 is MNHEY and CDR2 is SVGAGI in the germline V gene. V shed 6 bases, J shed 5 bases, and the junction held 4 bases outside the gene matches. This CDR3 contains 15 residues. CDR3 nucleotides: TGTGCCAGCAGAAGAGGACTAGCGGGGGGGGAGACCCAGTACTTC. It specifies CASRRGLAGGETQYF.

The chain has TRBV5-4 and TRBJ2-5; 9 positions match TRBD2. Germline CDR1 SGHNT, CDR2 YYREEE (reference sequence). V was pared by 0 bases and J by 5 bases, with 8 bases of the junction left unmatched. CDR3 length equals 16 residues. CDR3 bases: TGTGCCAGCAGCTTGGCTGGCGGGGGGGCAGGGGAGACCCAGTACTTC. This codes for CASSLAGGGAGETQYF.

The chain couples TRBV15 to TRBJ2-3, with 8 bases fitting TRBD1. Germline CDR1 is LNHNV and CDR2 is YYDKDF (reference sequence). This CDR3 spans 16 amino acids. V shed 0 bases and J 2 bases; nucleotides not matched to a gene: 4. In nucleotides, the CDR3 is TGTGCCACCAGCAGAGAAGGACAGGGCGTCACAGATACGCAGTATTTT. Its protein is CATSREGQGVTDTQYF.

V is TRBV24-1 and J is TRBJ2-1, with 12 bases fitting TRBD2. Germline CDR1 is KGHDR and CDR2 is SFDVKD. V shed 2 bases, J shed 7 bases, and the junction held 8 bases outside the gene matches. This CDR3 region has 17 residues. CDR3 amino acids: CATSDSASGRARNEQFF. CDR3 nucleotide sequence: TGTGCCACCAGTGATTCCGCTAGCGGGAGGGCACGGAATGAGCAGTTCTTC.

This sequence joins TRBV6-4 and TRBJ2-6; no firm D call. The CDR3 covers 14 residues. Germline CDR1 reads MRHNA; CDR2 reads SNTAGT. The V and J ends lost 3 bases and 4 bases respectively, with 7 bases between them. CDR3 in amino acids: CASSEQSGANVLTF. In DNA, the CDR3 is TGTGCCAGCAGTGAACAGTCCGGGGCCAACGTCCTGACTTTC.

The chain links TRBV28 to TRBJ1-4; D might be TRBD1 (5 bases). Germline CDR1 reads MDHEN; CDR2 reads SYDVKM. This CDR3 contains 14 residues. With 2 bases removed from V and 11 bases from J, the gap between germline ends came to 15 bases. CDR3 region: CASSLQGPGIKLFF. The CDR3 region has the DNA TGTGCCAGCAGTTTACAGGGCCCCGGAATTAAACTGTTTTTT.

The chain is built from TRBV28 and TRBJ2-7, with 11 bases matching TRBD2. J lost 4 bases, V lost 5 bases, and 4 bases had no gene match. The CDR3 runs to 14 residues. Germline V gene data show CDR1 as MDHEN and CDR2 as SYDVKM. The CDR3 region is CASSLRLAGYEQYF. The DNA of the CDR3 is TGTGCCAGCAGTCTTAGACTAGCGGGGTACGAGCAGTACTTC.

This rearrangement joins TRBV28 to TRBJ1-1; a possible D gene is TRBD1 (6 bases). Germline CDR1 reads MDHEN; CDR2 reads SYDVKM. The V and J ends lost 6 bases and 2 bases respectively, with 13 bases between them. This CDR3 contains 14 residues. The CDR3 nucleotides are TGTGCCAGCAGCCTCAGGGGAGAAAACACTGAAGCTTTCTTT. Its protein product is CASSLRGENTEAFF.

This chain joins TRBV5-1 and TRBJ2-7, with a possible D match to TRBD1 (6 bases). Trimming stripped 0 bases from V and 2 bases from J, with 9 bases between. This CDR3 spans 14 amino acids. Germline loops: CDR1 SGHRS, CDR2 YFSETQ. CDR3 sequence: CASSLEPGAYEQYF. The DNA for the CDR3 is TGCGCCAGCAGCTTGGAACCAGGGGCCTACGAGCAGTACTTC.

The chain uses TRBV14 and TRBJ2-5; 10 positions match TRBD1. Per germline, CDR1 SGHDN and CDR2 FVKESK. After removal of 5 bases from V and 5 bases from J, the junction contained 8 bases not matched to a gene. The CDR3 sequence is 15 residues long. CDR3 in DNA: TGTGCCAGCAGCAGAGACAGGGGGCAACTGGAGACCCAGTACTTC. Translated: CASSRDRGQLETQYF. Supplemented by reference TRBV14 and TRBJ2-5, the full variable domain reads EAGVTQFPSHSVIEKGQTVTLRCDPISGHDNLYWYRRVMGKEIKFLLHFVKESKQDESGMPNNRFLAERTGGTYSTLKVQPAELEDSGVYFCASSRDRGQLETQYFGPGTRLLVL.

This clone was counted a few times. This chain connects TRBV5-1 to TRBJ2-7; maybe TRBD1 (5 bases). Germline V gene data show CDR1 as SGHRS and CDR2 as YFSETQ. Trimming took off 4 bases at V and 5 bases at J, with 16 bases between the two ends. The CDR3 totals 14 residues. This CDR3 reads CASSKGQPPNEQYF. The CDR3 nucleotides are TGCGCCAGCAGCAAAGGACAACCCCCCAACGAGCAGTACTTC.

The chain has TRBV5-1 and TRBJ2-3, with a tentative D call TRBD2 (6 bases). Germline V lookup: CDR1 SGHRS, CDR2 YFSETQ. V lost 6 bases to trimming and J lost 4 bases, with 9 bases between them. The CDR3 is 12 amino acids. The CDR3 spells CASKEGSDTQYF. DNA of the CDR3: TGCGCCAGCAAGGAGGGTTCAGATACGCAGTATTTT.

This clone was picked up one time. The chain combines TRBV5-5 with TRBJ2-3; possible D gene TRBD1, 7 bases. V gave up 3 bases and J gave up 4 bases, with 18 bases separating them. The CDR3 length is 16 residues. Germline V gives CDR1 SGHKS, CDR2 YYEKEE (reference sequence). The CDR3 coding sequence is TGTGCCAGCAGCTCTCGGATTTTCAGGGGGGCAGATACGCAGTATTTT. Residues: CASSSRIFRGADTQYF. The full variable domain, completed using reference TRBV5-5 and TRBJ2-3, is DAGVTQSPTHLIKTRGQQVTLRCSPISGHKSVSWYQQVLGQGPQFIFQYYEKEERGRGNFPDRFSARQFPNYSSELNVNALLLGDSALYLCASSSRIFRGADTQYFGPGTRLTVL.

This clone is medium-sized. The chain is built from TRBV7-9 and TRBJ2-1, with 8 bases identical to TRBD2. Germline values: CDR1 SEHNR, CDR2 FQNEAQ (reference sequence). The junction had 6 bases not matched to a gene; V was cut back by 5 bases and J by 0 bases. This CDR3 is 16 amino acids long. The CDR3 DNA is TGTGCCAGCAGCATATACAGCGGGAGCTCCTACAATGAGCAGTTCTTC. Encoded protein: CASSIYSGSSYNEQFF.

Many counts were recorded for this clone. The rearrangement links TRBV4-1 to TRBJ2-4, with 9 bases fitting TRBD2. Germline V gives CDR1 MGHRA, CDR2 YSYEKL. The CDR3 is 15 residues long. The trim removed 1 base at V and 8 bases at J, leaving 6 bases unmatched. The DNA for the CDR3 is TGCGCCAGCAGCCAAGGAGGCGGGGGGGCCGACATTCAGTACTTC. Protein sequence: CASSQGGGGADIQYF.

The chain uses TRBV27 and TRBJ1-1, with a weak D call TRBD1 (6 bases). The CDR3 consists of 16 residues. Between the trimmed V and J ends, which lost 1 base and 3 bases, there was a span of 15 bases. Germline lookup yields CDR1 MNHEY and CDR2 SMNVEV (reference sequence). CDR3 bases: TGTGCCAGCAGTTTATATCGCGGACAGACCCACACTGAAGCTTTCTTT. Translation gives CASSLYRGQTHTEAFF.